The source of this T cell receptor (beta chain) is a study of T cell clonotyping in hematopoietic cell transplantation. Points from the study as a whole: Few recipient clonotypes overlapped donors; over 95% were de novo at given depth. Broader posttransplant TCR repertoire diversity was predicted by graft donor and pretransplant recipient Inverse Simpson Index values.

The CDR3 totals 13 residues. Per germline, CDR1 MNHEY and CDR2 SMNVEV (reference sequence). Noted time point: recipient sample about 28 days before transplant, after cytoreduction. Sequencing used immunoSEQ multiplex PCR; TCRdb keeps in-frame clones, though not all of them. The data contain some 36,000 clones, 85% to 95% of them singletons. This clone occurred once. The antigen is not known. The junction differs from germline at one of its ends, possibly a read error. This TCR was recovered from a man aged 40-55 years with chronic myeloid leukemia. Some clones in this sample may be carry-over from other donors' samples. The chain uses TRBV27 and TRBJ1-2, with D uncertain. The sample here was peripheral blood mononuclear cells, taken before stem cell transplant. CDR3 sequence: CASSSPLIDLLIF. In DNA form, the CDR3 reads TGTGCCAGCAGTTCCCCTTTAATTGACCTTCTGATCTTC.